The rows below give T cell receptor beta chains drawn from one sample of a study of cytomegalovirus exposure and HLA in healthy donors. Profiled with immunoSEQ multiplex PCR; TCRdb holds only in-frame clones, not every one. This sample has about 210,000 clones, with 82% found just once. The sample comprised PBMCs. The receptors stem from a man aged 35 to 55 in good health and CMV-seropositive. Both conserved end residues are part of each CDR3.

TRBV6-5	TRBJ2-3	CASSFGQGRTDTQYF
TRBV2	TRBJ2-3	CASSSGTSGSFPDTQYF
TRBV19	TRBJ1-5	CASIAYGQPQHF
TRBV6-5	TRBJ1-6	CASSYSRGQGSSPLHF
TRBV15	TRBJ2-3	CATSARQGRADTQYF
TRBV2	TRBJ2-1	CASSVRAGGPNEQFF
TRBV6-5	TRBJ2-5	CASSWGQLQETQYF
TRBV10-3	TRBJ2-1	CAIGGTYNEQFF
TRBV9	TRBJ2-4	CASSETSGEGSKNIQYF
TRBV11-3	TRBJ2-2	CAAWVGLTGELFF
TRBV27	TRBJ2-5	CASSTLLAELQETQYF
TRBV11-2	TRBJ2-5	CASSTGTGGETQYF
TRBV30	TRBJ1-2	CAWSDGGAAGYTF
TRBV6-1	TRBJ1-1	CASSGPTTGLNTEAFF
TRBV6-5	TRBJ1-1	CASSSDREEDTEAFF
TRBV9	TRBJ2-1	CASSRATSYNEQFF
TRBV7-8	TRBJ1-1	CASSPRTDTGTEAFF
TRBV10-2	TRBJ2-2	CASTLELLYTGELFF
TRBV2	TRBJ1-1	CASSEAHWGRKGSTEAFF
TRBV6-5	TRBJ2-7	CASSRTGTGGYEQYF
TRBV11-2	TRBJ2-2	CASRKWTSGSTGELFF
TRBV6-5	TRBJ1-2	CASRTGQGGYGYTF
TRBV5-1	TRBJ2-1	CASSWRTGEVNEQFF
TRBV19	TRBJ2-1	CASSIYPGVLNEQFF
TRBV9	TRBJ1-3	CASSVDSSGNTIYF
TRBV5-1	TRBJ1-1	CASSLVLNTEAFF
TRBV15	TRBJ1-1	CATSGRQEMNTEAFF
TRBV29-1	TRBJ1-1	CSVSKGQGSEAFF
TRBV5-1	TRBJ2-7	CASSLQGAQEQYF
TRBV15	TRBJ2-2	CATSSPTRGGRNTGELFF
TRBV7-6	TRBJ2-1	CASRAARGRNEQFF
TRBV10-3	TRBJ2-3	CAIRAGTSGTDTQYF
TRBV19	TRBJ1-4	CASSLDREDEKLFF
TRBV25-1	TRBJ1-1	CASSESAGYTEAFF
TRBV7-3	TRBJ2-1	CASSLSGTGPYNEQFF
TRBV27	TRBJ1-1	CASSLSSGDTEAFF
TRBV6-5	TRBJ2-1	CASSLIAGLGHEQFF
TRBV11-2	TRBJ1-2	CASRVTGAYGYTF
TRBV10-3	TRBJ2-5	CATGQGETQYF
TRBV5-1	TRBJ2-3	CASSLDRGGGTDTQYF
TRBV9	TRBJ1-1	CASSVVGALDTEAFF
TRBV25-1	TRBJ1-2	CASSEAGASLWDYGYTF
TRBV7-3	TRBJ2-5	CASSLVARETQYF
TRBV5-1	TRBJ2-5	CASSGQGYQETQYF
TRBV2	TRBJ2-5	CASRSRGGGETQYF
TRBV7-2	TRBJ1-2	CASSFPTGGNGYTF
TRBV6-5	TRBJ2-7	CASSYSFRVNYEQYF
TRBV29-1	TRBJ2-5	CSVGGQETQYF
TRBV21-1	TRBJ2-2	CASSKAKGTSGNTGELFF
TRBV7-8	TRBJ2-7	CASSFLYEQYF
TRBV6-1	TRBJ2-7	CASSVYSSYEQYF
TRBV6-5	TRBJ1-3	CASSPEVWGNTIYF
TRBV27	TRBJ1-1	CASSLKGGWLNTEAFF
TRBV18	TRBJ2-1	CASSPPSSSRNEQFF
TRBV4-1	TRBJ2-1	CASSQTSGGGGPYNEQFF
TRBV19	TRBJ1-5	CASRENSNQPQHF
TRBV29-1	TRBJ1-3	CSVTRAPSGNTIYF
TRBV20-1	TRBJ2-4	CSARDRVNQYF
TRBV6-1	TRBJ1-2	CASSETGDRGYTF
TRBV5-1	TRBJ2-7	CASTSDSFSYEQYF